This T cell receptor (beta chain) was captured by sequencing in a study of blood T cell repertoires in COVID-19. Whole-study context: From the United States, Italy and Spain came samples of acute and convalescent COVID-19. PBMCs, B-cell-depleted T cells, or T cells provided the cDNA or gDNA that made up the material.

The germline V gene has CDR1 MNHEY and CDR2 SVGEGT. The V segment lost 5 bases and the J segment 1 base; nucleotides outside the gene matches: 7. CDR3 length equals 16 residues. As handled by the study authors: For nucleated cells, counts were estimated from reference gene primer amplification. TCRdb's copy holds only in-frame clones and misses some; the assay was immunoSEQ multiplex PCR. V and J calls and clone size are given by that table; D and trimming were obtained from the DNA. This sample yields 110,000 or so clones, of which around three quarters are seen a single time; 5% to 8% belongs to the top ten.

The clonotype comes from a man in his 70s with acute or convalescent COVID-19. V usage is TRBV6-2 or TRBV6-3 and J usage is TRBJ2-2; the match to TRBD2 covers 7 bases. The material sequenced was peripheral blood. The CDR3 sequence: CASSPIGGGNTGELFF. CDR3 in DNA: TGTGCCAGCAGTCCCATAGGCGGGGGGAACACCGGGGAGCTGTTTTTT.